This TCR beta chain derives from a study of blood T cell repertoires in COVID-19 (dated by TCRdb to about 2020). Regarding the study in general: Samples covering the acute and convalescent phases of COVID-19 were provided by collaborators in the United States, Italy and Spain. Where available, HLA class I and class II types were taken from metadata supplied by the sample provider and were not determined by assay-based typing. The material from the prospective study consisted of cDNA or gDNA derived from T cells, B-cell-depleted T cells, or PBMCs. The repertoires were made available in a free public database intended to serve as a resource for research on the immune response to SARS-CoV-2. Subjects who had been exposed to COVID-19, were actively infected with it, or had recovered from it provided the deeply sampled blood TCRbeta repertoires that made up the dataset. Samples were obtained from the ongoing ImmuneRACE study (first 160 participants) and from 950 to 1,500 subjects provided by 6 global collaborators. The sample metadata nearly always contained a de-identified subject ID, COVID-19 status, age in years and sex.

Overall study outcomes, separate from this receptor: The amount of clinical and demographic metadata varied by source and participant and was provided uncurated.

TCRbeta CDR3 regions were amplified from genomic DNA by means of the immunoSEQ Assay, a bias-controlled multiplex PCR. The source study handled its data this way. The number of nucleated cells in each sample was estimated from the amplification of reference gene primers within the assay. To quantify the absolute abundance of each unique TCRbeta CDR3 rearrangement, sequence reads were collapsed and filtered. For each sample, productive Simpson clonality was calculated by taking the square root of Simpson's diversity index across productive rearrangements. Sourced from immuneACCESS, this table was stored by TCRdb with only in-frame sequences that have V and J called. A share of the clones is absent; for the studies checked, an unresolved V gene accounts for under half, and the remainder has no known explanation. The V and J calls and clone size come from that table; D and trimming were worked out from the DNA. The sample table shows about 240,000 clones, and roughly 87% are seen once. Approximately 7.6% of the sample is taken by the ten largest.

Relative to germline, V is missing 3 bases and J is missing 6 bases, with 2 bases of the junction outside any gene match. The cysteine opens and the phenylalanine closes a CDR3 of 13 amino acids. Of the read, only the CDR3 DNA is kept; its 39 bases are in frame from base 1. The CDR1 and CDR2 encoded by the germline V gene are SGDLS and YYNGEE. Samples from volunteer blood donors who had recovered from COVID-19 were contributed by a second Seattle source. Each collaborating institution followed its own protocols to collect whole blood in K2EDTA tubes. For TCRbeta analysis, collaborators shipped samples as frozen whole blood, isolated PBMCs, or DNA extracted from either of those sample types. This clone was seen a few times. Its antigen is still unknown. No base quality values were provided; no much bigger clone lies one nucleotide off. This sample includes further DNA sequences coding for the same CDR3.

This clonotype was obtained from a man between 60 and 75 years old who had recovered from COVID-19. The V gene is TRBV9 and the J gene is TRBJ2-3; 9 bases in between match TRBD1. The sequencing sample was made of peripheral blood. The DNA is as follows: TGTGCCAGCAGCGCGGGGACAGGGGATACGCAGTATTTT. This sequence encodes CASSAGTGDTQYF.